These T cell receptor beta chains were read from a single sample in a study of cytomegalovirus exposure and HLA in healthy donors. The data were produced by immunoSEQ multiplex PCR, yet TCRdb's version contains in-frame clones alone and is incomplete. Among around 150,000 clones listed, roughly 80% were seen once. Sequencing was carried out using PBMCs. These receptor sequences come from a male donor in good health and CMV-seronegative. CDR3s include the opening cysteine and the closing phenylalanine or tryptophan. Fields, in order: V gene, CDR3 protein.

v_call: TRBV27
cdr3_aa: CASSFNGETQYF

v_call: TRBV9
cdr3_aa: CASSETGGSNTEAFF

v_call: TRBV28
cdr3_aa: CASRSGQGARSFF

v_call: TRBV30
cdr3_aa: CAWSLGQGGQPQHF

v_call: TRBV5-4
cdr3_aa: CASSWDRGGETQYF

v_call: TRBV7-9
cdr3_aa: CASIRADTQYF

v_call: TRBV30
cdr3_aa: CAFGQGDSPLHF

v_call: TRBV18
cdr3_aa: CASSSTGENTEAFF

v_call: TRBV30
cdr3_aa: CAWRPLAGRTDTQYF

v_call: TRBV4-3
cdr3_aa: CASRHWGTPHSGANVLTF

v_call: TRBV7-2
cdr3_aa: CASSLAREDTQYF

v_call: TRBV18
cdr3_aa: CASSTASGSAEQYF

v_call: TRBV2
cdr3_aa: CASSEGGGTEAFF

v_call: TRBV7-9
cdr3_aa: CASTTGTGGGQYF

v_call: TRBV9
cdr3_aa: CASSPRDSLRTDTQYF

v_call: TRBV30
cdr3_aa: CAWSSGGGKTQYF

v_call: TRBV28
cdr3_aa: CASSLRQGEQYF

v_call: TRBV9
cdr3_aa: CASSVLAGGHETQYF

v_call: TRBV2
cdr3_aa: CASSDPAGDQGWAYEQYF

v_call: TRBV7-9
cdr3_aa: CASSDSLAVDNEQFF

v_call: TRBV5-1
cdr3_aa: CASSLTATNEKLFF

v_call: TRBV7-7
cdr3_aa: CASRQVNTGELFF

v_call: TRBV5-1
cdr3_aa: CASSLEGGAVTGELFF

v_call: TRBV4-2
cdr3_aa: CASSQPGSGGQPQHF

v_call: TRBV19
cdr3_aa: CASSIIDQGAGELFF

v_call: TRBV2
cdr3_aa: CASSEPFRQHSNQPQHF

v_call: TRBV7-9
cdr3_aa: CASSARRDTEAFF

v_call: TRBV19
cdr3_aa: CASSTRTGGELFF

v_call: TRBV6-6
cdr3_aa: CASKYTGTLEAFF

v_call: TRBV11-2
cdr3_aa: CASSLLWGRASLAFF

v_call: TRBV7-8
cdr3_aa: CASRPTGWVSEKLFF

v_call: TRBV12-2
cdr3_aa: CASRPQRQEENTIYF

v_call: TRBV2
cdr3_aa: CASSGQGNQPQHF

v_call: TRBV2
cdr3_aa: CAIRQGAPGNTIYF

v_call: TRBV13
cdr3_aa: CASSFQSQPQHF

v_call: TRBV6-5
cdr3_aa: CASSYAGLRNSPLHF

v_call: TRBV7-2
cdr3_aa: CASSSSSGTRTDTQYF

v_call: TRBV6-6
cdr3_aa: CASSYPQQETQYF

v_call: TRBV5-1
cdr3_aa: CASSWGTGGSYNEQFF

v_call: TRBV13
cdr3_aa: CASSSSGLSRNEQFF

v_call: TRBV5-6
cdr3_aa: CASSLRLAGYNEQFF

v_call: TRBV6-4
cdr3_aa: CASSPGQGGSGELFF

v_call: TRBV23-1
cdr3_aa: CASSLRGSYGYTF

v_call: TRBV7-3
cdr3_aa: CASSLQGGSTDTQYF

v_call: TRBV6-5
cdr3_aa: CASNEASGTTDTQYF

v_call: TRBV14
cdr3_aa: CASSQAASLGAGTQYF

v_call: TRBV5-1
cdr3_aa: CASSAGRGTVVTDTQYF

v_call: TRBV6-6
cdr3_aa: CASSSSTSGGYYEQYF